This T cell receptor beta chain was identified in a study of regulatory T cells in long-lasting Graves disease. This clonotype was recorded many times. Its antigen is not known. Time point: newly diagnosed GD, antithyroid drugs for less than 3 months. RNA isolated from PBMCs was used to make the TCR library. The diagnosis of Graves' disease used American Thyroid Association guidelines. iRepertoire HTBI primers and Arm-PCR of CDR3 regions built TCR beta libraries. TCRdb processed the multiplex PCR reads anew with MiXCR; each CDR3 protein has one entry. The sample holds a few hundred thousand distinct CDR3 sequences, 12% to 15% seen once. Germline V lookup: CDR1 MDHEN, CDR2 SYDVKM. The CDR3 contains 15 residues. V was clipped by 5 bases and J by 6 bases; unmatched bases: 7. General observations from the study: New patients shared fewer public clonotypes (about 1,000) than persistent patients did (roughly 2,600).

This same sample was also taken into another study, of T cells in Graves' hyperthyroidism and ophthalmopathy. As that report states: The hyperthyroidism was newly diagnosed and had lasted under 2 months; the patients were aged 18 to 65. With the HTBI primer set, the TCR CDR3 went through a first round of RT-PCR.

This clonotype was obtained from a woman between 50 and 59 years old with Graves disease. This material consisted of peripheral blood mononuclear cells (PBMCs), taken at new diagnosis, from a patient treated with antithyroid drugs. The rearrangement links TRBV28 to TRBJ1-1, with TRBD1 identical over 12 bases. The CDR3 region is CASSTGTGGFPEAFF. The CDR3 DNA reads TGTGCCAGCAGTACCGGGACAGGGGGCTTTCCTGAAGCTTTCTTT. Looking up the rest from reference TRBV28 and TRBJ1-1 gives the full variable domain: DVKVTQSSRYLVKRTGEKVFLECVQDMDHENMFWYRQDPGLGLRLIYFSYDVKMKEKGDIPEGYSVSREKKERFSLILESASTNQTSMYLCASSTGTGGFPEAFFGQGTRLTVV.